This T cell receptor beta chain was sequenced for a study of memory CD4+ T cells and cytomegalovirus serostatus. Study information: This sample comes from healthy Belgian adults, about nine CMV seropositive, approximately 23 seronegative. Study findings and constraints: Repertoires predicted CMV serostatus with median bootstrapped AUC of around 0.96.

CDR3 length: 14 residues. Germline assignment: CDR1 SQVTM and CDR2 ANQGSEA. Trimming took off 8 bases at V and 8 bases at J, with 22 bases between the two ends. Single viable CD3+CD4+CD8-CD45RO+ cells were sorted as the memory CD4+ T cells. After thawing, CD4+ T cells were positively selected. Under the authors' procedure: Out-of-frame sequences were removed, leaving 2,204,828 distinct TCRbeta sequences. The assay was immunoSEQ multiplex PCR, and TCRdb's table has in-frame clones only and misses some. The V and J calls and clone size come from that table; D and trimming were worked out from the DNA. The sample holds roughly 50,000 clones, approximately 81% seen once. Worth noting for this clone: Its antigen is unidentified.

The material sequenced was memory CD4+ T cells from blood. This receptor was identified in an adult in good health and CMV-seronegative. Some clones in this sample may be carry-over from other donors' samples. The gene calls are TRBV29-1 and TRBJ2-1; possibly TRBD2 for D (6 bases). As DNA, the CDR3 is TGCAGCCCCCGGCGGGGTTTTCGCTGGGATGAGCAGTTCTTC. This codes for CSPRRGFRWDEQFF.